The 17 T cell receptor beta chains in this list originate from one sample, sequenced in a study of T cell changes during pregnancy in multiple sclerosis. Sequencing was performed with immunoSEQ multiplex PCR; in TCRdb, only in-frame clones are kept and a portion is missing. The table lists about 5,200 clones, 81% of them singletons. The source material was CD8+ T cells from peripheral blood mononuclear cells, sampled in the second trimester of pregnancy. Receptors were obtained from a female donor in good health, enrolled as a control in a pregnancy study.

The gene calls are TRBV9 and TRBJ2-5, with TRBD1 matching 9 bases. The end of the DNA fits TRBJ2-7 better, so the J call may be wrong. Germline CDR1 reads SGDLS; CDR2 reads YYNGEE. The CDR3 runs to 16 residues. The CDR3 DNA is TGTGCCAGCAGCCTCGGGACAGGGTCGTCATCCTACGAGCAGTACTTC. Translated: CASSLGTGSSSYEQYF.

This clone is medium-sized. The chain carries TRBV7-2 and TRBJ1-1; 10 bases are shared with TRBD1. The CDR3 spans 15 residues. Germline V gene sequence: CDR1 SGHTA, CDR2 FQGNSA. V lost 5 bases, J lost 1 base, and 4 bases stayed unmatched. The chain's CDR3 is CASSPTGGANTEAFF. The CDR3 nucleotides are TGTGCCAGCAGCCCGACAGGGGGCGCGAACACTGAAGCTTTCTTT.

CDR3 sequence reads: CASSFPGQRGYEQYF. CDR3 in DNA: TGTGCCAGCAGTTTCCCGGGACAGAGGGGGTACGAGCAGTACTTC. The rearrangement joins TRBV27 to TRBJ2-7; 7 nucleotides align to TRBD1. The CDR3 contains 15 residues. In germline, CDR1 is MNHEY, CDR2 SMNVEV (reference sequence). The trim removed 3 bases at V and 4 bases at J, leaving 9 bases unmatched.

The gene calls are TRBV7-2 and TRBJ1-1, with D possibly matching TRBD1 (6 bases). V lost 2 bases and J 4 bases, leaving 26 bases between the germline ends. The CDR3 is 19 amino acids. Per germline, CDR1 SGHTA and CDR2 FQGNSA. Here the CDR3 DNA reads TGTGCCAGCAGCTTATTCCTGAGGGGGGGCGCGGAAGGGAGCACTGAAGCTTTCTTT. Residues: CASSLFLRGGAEGSTEAFF.

The chain links TRBV5-4 to TRBJ1-4; D remains ambiguous. This CDR3 has 15 amino acids. V lost 4 bases to trimming and J lost 0 bases, with 10 bases between them. Germline values: CDR1 SGHNT, CDR2 YYREEE (reference sequence). CDR3 DNA: TGTGCCAGCAGCCAGATGGTGCCAACTAATGAAAAACTGTTTTTT. Translating it yields CASSQMVPTNEKLFF.

By share, this clone counts as medium-sized (0.01 to 0.1%). This chain connects TRBV27 to TRBJ2-7, with 9 nucleotides matching TRBD1. CDR3 size: 10 residues. Germline CDR1 is MNHEY and CDR2 is SMNVEV (reference sequence). V lost 7 bases to trimming and J lost 13 bases; unmatched junction nucleotides: 5. Here the CDR3 reads CASKRTGEYF. CDR3 bases: TGTGCCAGCAAGCGGACAGGGGAATACTTC.

The CDR3 loop reads CARSPPYEQYF. The CDR3 bases are TGTGCCAGAAGCCCTCCCTACGAGCAGTACTTC. The chain couples TRBV5-3 to TRBJ2-7; D remains ambiguous. TRBV5-3 is treated as an ORF (open reading frame) with a function not yet certain. Trimming stripped 4 bases from V and 2 bases from J, with 4 bases between. This CDR3 has 11 residues.

The chain is built from TRBV19 and TRBJ2-7; 9 bases map to TRBD2. CDR3 length equals 18 residues. CDR1 and CDR2 from the germline V gene are LNHDA and SQIVND (reference sequence). V gave up 10 bases and J gave up 3 bases; unmatched junction bases: 22. The CDR3 spells CATRVVVAGEGDHYEQYF. The CDR3 DNA is TGTGCCACTAGAGTTGTGGTAGCGGGAGAAGGGGACCACTACGAGCAGTACTTC. The complete variable domain, with remaining parts taken from reference TRBV19 and TRBJ2-7, reads DGGITQSPKYLFRKEGQNVTLSCEQNLNHDAMYWYRQDPGQGLRLIYYSQIVNDFQKGDIAEGYSVSREKKESFPLTVTSAQKNPTAFYLCATRVVVAGEGDHYEQYFGPGTRLTVT.

The rearrangement uses TRBV6-4 and TRBJ2-1, with 10 bases lining up with TRBD2. The junction had 4 bases not matched to a gene; V was cut back by 3 bases and J by 5 bases. This CDR3 spans 15 amino acids. The germline V gene has CDR1 MRHNA and CDR2 SNTAGT. The CDR3 nucleotides are TGTGCCAGCAGTGAAAGCGGGGGGGATCACAATGAGCAGTTCTTC. It codes for CASSESGGDHNEQFF.

The sample holds one count of this clone. V gene TRBV6-1 combines with J gene TRBJ2-3, with TRBD2 matching 9 bases. CDR1 is MNHNS, CDR2 SASEGT, per germline. V shed 1 base and J 4 bases; nucleotides not matched to a gene: 3. CDR3 length: 15 residues. DNA of the CDR3: TGTGCCAGCAGTGAAGTTGGCGGGGGGGCAGATACGCAGTATTTT. Its protein is CASSEVGGGADTQYF.

The chain recombines TRBV6-1 with TRBJ1-3, with D possibly TRBD1 on 5 matching bases. Germline assignment: CDR1 MNHNS and CDR2 SASEGT. Trimming cost V 2 bases and J 2 bases, with 10 bases left between them. There are 15 residues in the CDR3. The CDR3 loop reads CASSETGPTGNTIYF. The CDR3 bases are TGTGCCAGCAGTGAAACAGGACCCACTGGAAACACCATATATTTT.

The chain recombines TRBV6-1 with TRBJ2-2, with 10 bases identical to TRBD1. With 1 base clipped from V and 6 bases from J, the junction kept 5 bases outside the gene matches. The length of the CDR3 is 16 residues. The germline V gene encodes CDR1 MNHNS and CDR2 SASEGT. CDR3 residues: CASSEEEGQGSGELFF. CDR3 bases: TGTGCCAGCAGTGAAGAGGAGGGACAGGGGTCCGGGGAGCTGTTTTTT.

This clone was seen once. The V gene is TRBV6-1, the J gene TRBJ1-2, with 7 bases identical to TRBD1. V lost 1 base, J lost 6 bases, and 5 bases stayed unmatched. The CDR3 sequence is 14 residues long. Germline V CDR1 and CDR2: MNHNS, SASEGT. CDR3 residues: CASSEGEGADGYTF. The DNA of the CDR3 is TGTGCCAGCAGTGAAGGAGAGGGGGCGGATGGCTACACCTTC.

The chain uses TRBV10-3 and TRBJ1-1, with D unresolved. CDR3 size: 11 residues. Per germline, CDR1 ENHRY and CDR2 SYGVKD. V shed 7 bases and J shed 3 bases, with 6 bases lying between them. The CDR3 region has the DNA TGTGCCATCAAAGAGGACACTGAAGCTTTCTTT. Amino acid sequence: CAIKEDTEAFF.

CDR3 sequence (DNA): TGTGCCAGCAGTTACTCGATGGAAGGGGGTCAGCCCCAGCATTTT. Translated: CASSYSMEGGQPQHF. The V and J genes are TRBV6-5 and TRBJ1-5; D is possibly TRBD1 (6 bases). V lost 0 bases and J lost 6, with 12 bases in between. This CDR3 comprises 15 residues. Germline V gene lookup returns CDR1 MNHEY and CDR2 SVGAGI.

The chain couples TRBV27 to TRBJ2-1, with 7 positions matching TRBD1. The J segment lost 5 bases and the V segment lost 5 bases, leaving 9 bases of the junction unmatched. The CDR3 consists of 15 residues. CDR1 is MNHEY and CDR2 is SMNVEV in the germline V gene (reference sequence). The CDR3 is CASSLTGASDNEQFF. In DNA, the CDR3 is TGTGCCAGCAGTCTCACAGGGGCCAGTGACAATGAGCAGTTCTTC.

The chain recombines TRBV9 with TRBJ2-1, with TRBD2 as a possible D gene (5 bases). V lost 2 bases, J lost 4 bases, and 10 bases lay in between. Per germline, CDR1 SGDLS and CDR2 YYNGEE. This CDR3 region has 14 residues. The CDR3 DNA reads TGTGCCAGCAGCGTCCCGGGAAGGTACAATGAGCAGTTCTTC. As protein: CASSVPGRYNEQFF.